The subject of this entry is one T cell receptor (beta chain). Antigen unknown. A CD45RA+ naive subset and a CD45RA-negative memory subset were split from CD4+ cells. The CDR3 is 13 amino acids. Between the trimmed V and J ends, which lost 0 bases and 6 bases, there was a span of 7 bases. CDR1 is SGHRS and CDR2 is YFSETQ in the germline V gene. The data originate from a study of shared clonotypes between healthy human individuals. Notes on the study in general: Clonotypes shared by all four donors outscored non-shared clonotypes in generation probability. In this cohort, only blood was sampled, and tissue repertoires likely differ. The authors expected sequencing depth to affect clonotype sharing among donors.

The assay was immunoSEQ multiplex PCR, and TCRdb's table has in-frame clones only and misses some. The sample shows more than 1,200,000 clones, approximately 98.5% of them seen only once. The chain uses TRBV5-1 and TRBJ1-5, with unresolved D. The receptor was derived from a man aged 25-45 years in good health. Sample: naive CD4+ T cells sorted from blood. Specified subset: CD45RA+ positively selected. CDR3 amino acids: CASSLAFGQPQHF. DNA for the CDR3: TGCGCCAGCAGCTTGGCTTTTGGTCAGCCCCAGCATTTT.